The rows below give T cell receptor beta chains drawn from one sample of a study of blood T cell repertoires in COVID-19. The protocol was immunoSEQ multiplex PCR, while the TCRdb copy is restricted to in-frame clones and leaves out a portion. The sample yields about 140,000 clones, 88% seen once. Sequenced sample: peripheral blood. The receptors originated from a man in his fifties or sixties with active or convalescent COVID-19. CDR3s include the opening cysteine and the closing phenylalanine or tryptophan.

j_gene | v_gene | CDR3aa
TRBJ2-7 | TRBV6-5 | CASRPGPLSSYEQYF
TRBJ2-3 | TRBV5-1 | CASSYPASANTDTQYF
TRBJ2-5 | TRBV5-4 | CASTPGGETQYF
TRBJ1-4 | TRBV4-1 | CASSRGQGNEKLFF
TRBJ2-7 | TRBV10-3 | CAISESRTGAYEQYF
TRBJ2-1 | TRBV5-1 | CASSFSSAVSYNEQFF
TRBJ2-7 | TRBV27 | CASTLLAGGTYEQYF
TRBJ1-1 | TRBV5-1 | CASSLGAGGLGTEAFF
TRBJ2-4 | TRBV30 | CASQRGGTFYF
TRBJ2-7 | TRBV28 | CASSFDANRGYEQYF
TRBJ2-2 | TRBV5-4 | CASSYRTSGTVTGELFF
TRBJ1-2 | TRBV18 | CASSPFTGENYGYTF
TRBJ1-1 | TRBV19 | CASSIGGQGGTEAFF
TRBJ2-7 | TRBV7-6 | CASSQSGGPSYEQYF
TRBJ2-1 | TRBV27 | CASSSPGTSGRAFHEQFF
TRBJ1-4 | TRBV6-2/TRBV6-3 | CASSFGQAGYEKLFF
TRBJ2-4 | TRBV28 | CASSFSGGHIQYF
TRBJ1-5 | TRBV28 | CASSSSGQGINQPQHF
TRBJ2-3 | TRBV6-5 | CASEAGGYTQYF
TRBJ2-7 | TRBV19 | CASSGSTYEQYF
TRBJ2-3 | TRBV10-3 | CASTGDSDTQYF
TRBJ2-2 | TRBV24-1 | CATSERGRHNTGELFF
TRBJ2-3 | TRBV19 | CASSSGGLSTDTQYF
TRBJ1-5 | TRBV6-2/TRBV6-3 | CASSHPNQPQHF
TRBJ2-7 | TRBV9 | CASSSHPGQGYEQYF
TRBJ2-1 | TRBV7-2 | CASSLGSLAGNNEQFF
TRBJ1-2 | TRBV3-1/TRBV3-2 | CASSQRYRAGYTF
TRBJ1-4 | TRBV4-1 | CASSQGWGRGNEKLFF
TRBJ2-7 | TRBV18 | CASSPPQGPYEQYF
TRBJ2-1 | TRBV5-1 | CASSIGGNYNEQFF